These 31 T cell receptor beta chains were all obtained from the same sample, sequenced in a study of identical twins. One entry per CDR3 protein results from TCRdb running MiXCR on the 5' RACE reads. The sample lists about 530,000 distinct CDR3 sequences; roughly 15% were seen once. These data are also associated with another study on yellow fever vaccine responses in identical twins.

Sequenced input: CD4+ T cells sorted from blood. These receptor sequences come from a woman aged 18 to 35 in good health.

The rearrangement uses TRBV3-1 and TRBJ2-4; tentatively, D is TRBD2 (5 bases). V lost 0 bases to trimming and J lost 3 bases, with 6 bases between them. The CDR3 spans 14 residues. The V gene's germline CDR1 is LGHDT and CDR2 YNNKEL (reference sequence). The CDR3 sequence is CASSQEGGKNIQYF. The CDR3 nucleotides read TGTGCCAGCAGCCAAGAAGGAGGCAAAAACATTCAGTACTTC. Variable domain in full (rest from reference TRBV3-1 and TRBJ2-4): DTAVSQTPKYLVTQMGNDKSIKCEQNLGHDTMYWYKQDSKKFLKIMFSYNNKELIINETVPNRFSPKSPDKAHLNLHINSLELGDSAVYFCASSQEGGKNIQYFGAGTRLSVL.

The chain recombines TRBV5-5 with TRBJ2-5; TRBD2 is a possible D gene (5 bases). The CDR3 spans 13 residues. Germline assignment: CDR1 SGHKS and CDR2 YYEKEE (reference sequence). With 5 bases removed from V and 4 bases from J, the gap between germline ends came to 12 bases. For the CDR3, the DNA is TGTGCCAGCAGGTCAAATCGGGGAGAGACCCAGTACTTC. Protein sequence: CASRSNRGETQYF.

This clonotype was recorded a few times. The V call is TRBV20-1, the J call TRBJ1-4; the D gene is possibly TRBD1 (6 bases). V dropped 6 bases and J dropped 5 bases, with 19 bases sitting between them. Germline lookup yields CDR1 DFQATT and CDR2 SNEGSKA (reference sequence). This CDR3 is 15 amino acids long. The CDR3 is CSARTVLTKNEKLFF. The CDR3 DNA is TGCAGTGCGAGGACAGTCCTTACTAAGAATGAAAAACTGTTTTTT.

The chain joins TRBV2 to TRBJ2-3; maybe TRBD1 (6 bases). From germline, CDR1 is SNHLY and CDR2 FYNNEI. This CDR3 is built from 15 residues. V lost 0 bases to trimming and J lost 4 bases, with 11 bases between them. The CDR3 region has the DNA TGTGCCAGCAGTGAAGCGTTACAGGGTGCAGATACGCAGTATTTT. As protein: CASSEALQGADTQYF. Based on the CDR3 plus reference TRBV2 and TRBJ2-3, the full variable domain is EPEVTQTPSHQVTQMGQEVILRCVPISNHLYFYWYRQILGQKVEFLVSFYNNEISEKSEIFDDQFSVERPDGSNFTLKIRSTKLEDSAMYFCASSEALQGADTQYFGPGTRLTVL.

This rearrangement joins TRBV20-1 to TRBJ1-5; D gene uncertain. Germline-derived CDR1 and CDR2 are DFQATT and SNEGSKA (reference sequence). V dropped 3 bases and J dropped 6 bases, with 9 bases sitting between them. The length of the CDR3 is 12 residues. DNA for the CDR3: TGCAGTGCTAGCGTAACAAGTCAGCCCCAGCATTTT. Translating gives CSASVTSQPQHF.

Of note for this clonotype: Sequence at one end of the junction differs from germline and may be a read error. This chain connects TRBV4-1 to TRBJ1-1, with 8 bases that match TRBD1. Per the germline V gene, CDR1 is MGHRA and CDR2 is YSYEKL. CDR3 length equals 16 residues. This chain's CDR3 is CAGSQPGQGRNTEAFF. As DNA, the CDR3 is TGCGCCGGCAGCCAACCCGGACAGGGTCGGAACACTGAAGCTTTCTTT.

The genes are TRBV12-3 or TRBV12-4 and TRBJ1-2; a possible D gene is TRBD1 (5 bases). V was shortened by 5 bases and J by 2 bases, with 12 bases between the two germline ends. CDR3 length: 14 residues. The DNA for the CDR3 is TGTGCCAGCAGTAACTGGGACGGAAACTATGGCTACACCTTC. Encoded protein: CASSNWDGNYGYTF.

The chain recombines TRBV5-1 with TRBJ2-1; D is perhaps TRBD1 (6 bases). V shed 0 bases and J shed 3 bases, with 7 bases lying between them. The CDR3 is made up of 14 amino acids. Germline-derived CDR1 and CDR2 are SGHRS and YFSETQ. The chain's CDR3 is CASSLGGHYNEQFF. CDR3 coding DNA: TGCGCCAGCAGCTTGGGGGGGCACTACAATGAGCAGTTCTTC.

This clonotype occurred a few times. The chain carries TRBV20-1 and TRBJ2-7; D assignment may be TRBD1 or TRBD2 (5 bases each). Per the germline V gene, CDR1 is DFQATT and CDR2 is SNEGSKA (reference sequence). CDR3 length: 13 residues. V lost 4 bases and J lost 5, with 15 bases in between. The CDR3 region is CSAKRGVSNEQYF. Here the CDR3 DNA reads TGCAGTGCTAAAAGAGGGGTTTCCAACGAGCAGTACTTC.

This clonotype showed up just a few times. The chain combines TRBV5-1 with TRBJ2-5; 7 bases agree with TRBD1. Germline V CDR1 and CDR2: SGHRS, YFSETQ. Germline trimming cut 1 base from V and 5 bases from J; bases unmatched to any gene: 8. The CDR3 sequence is 15 residues long. Here the CDR3 reads CASSLLGQLSETQYF. The DNA for the CDR3 is TGCGCCAGCAGCTTGTTGGGACAGTTGTCGGAGACCCAGTACTTC.

This clonotype turned up a few times. V and J are TRBV7-9 and TRBJ2-5, with unresolved D. This CDR3 comprises 14 residues. Trimming pared 0 bases from V and 5 bases from J, leaving 10 bases between. Germline V gives CDR1 SEHNR, CDR2 FQNEAQ (reference sequence). The CDR3 DNA reads as TGTGCCAGCAGCTTAGCGTGGGCTTTGGAGACCCAGTACTTC. Translating it yields CASSLAWALETQYF.

This clonotype was recorded a few times. The chain has TRBV3-1 and TRBJ1-1; 9 positions agree with TRBD1. The germline V gene has CDR1 LGHDT and CDR2 YNNKEL (reference sequence). The length of the CDR3 is 15 residues. V gave up 4 bases and J gave up 9 bases; unmatched junction bases: 12. For the CDR3, the DNA is TGTGCCAGCAGCCGAATGCCGGGACAGGGCTCAAAAGCTTTCTTT. It is translated as CASSRMPGQGSKAFF.

The table lists this clonotype with a few counts. V usage is TRBV20-1 and J usage is TRBJ2-7, with D perhaps TRBD2 (6 bases). The germline V and J ends were trimmed by 6 bases and 7 bases, with 16 bases remaining between them. The length of the CDR3 is 12 residues. Germline V gene data show CDR1 as DFQATT and CDR2 as SNEGSKA (reference sequence). In DNA form, the CDR3 reads TGCAGTGCGATCCAGACTAGTACAGAGCAGTACGTC. It codes for CSAIQTSTEQYV.

The chain combines TRBV20-1 with TRBJ2-3; D might be TRBD2 (5 bases). The CDR3 runs 14 residues. The germline CDR1 and CDR2 sequences are DFQATT and SNEGSKA (reference sequence). Between the trimmed V and J ends, which lost 0 bases and 4 bases, there was a span of 11 bases. This CDR3 reads CSARDLGAADTQYF. The CDR3 region has the DNA TGCAGTGCTAGAGATCTGGGAGCAGCAGATACGCAGTATTTT.

This clonotype was detected a few times. This chain uses TRBV15 with TRBJ2-4; TRBD1 matches at 9 bases. Germline trimming cut 1 base from V and 4 bases from J; bases unmatched to any gene: 14. Germline V gene sequence: CDR1 LNHNV, CDR2 YYDKDF (reference sequence). This CDR3 comprises 19 residues. The CDR3 here is CATSRAMGQGEWRKNIQYF. In nucleotides, the CDR3 is TGTGCCACCAGCAGAGCAATGGGACAGGGCGAATGGAGGAAAAACATTCAGTACTTC. Variable domain in full (rest from reference TRBV15 and TRBJ2-4): DAMVIQNPRYQVTQFGKPVTLSCSQTLNHNVMYWYQQKSSQAPKLLFHYYDKDFNNEADTPDNFQSRRPNTSFCFLDIRSPGLGDTAMYLCATSRAMGQGEWRKNIQYFGAGTRLSVL.

This clonotype was seen more than once but under ten times. This chain links TRBV6-4 with TRBJ2-1; 7 nucleotides match TRBD1. Unmatched junction bases numbered 8, after V lost 5 bases and J lost 4 bases. The CDR3 contains 15 residues. Germline CDR1 is MRHNA and CDR2 is SNTAGT. The CDR3 region has the DNA TGTGCCAGCAGTTACCGACAGGGCGGGTACAATGAGCAGTTCTTC. Amino acids: CASSYRQGGYNEQFF.

This clonotype turned up a few times. The gene calls are TRBV12-3 or TRBV12-4 and TRBJ2-1, with 7 bases lining up with TRBD2. V lost 2 bases to trimming and J lost 7 bases; unmatched junction nucleotides: 8. This CDR3 has 15 amino acids. CDR3 loop: CASSLRREGPNEQFF. In DNA form, the CDR3 reads TGTGCCAGCAGTTTACGGAGGGAGGGCCCGAATGAGCAGTTCTTC.

The chain recombines TRBV5-5 with TRBJ2-3; D might be TRBD1 or TRBD2, each matching 5 bases. V lost 3 bases to trimming and J lost 0 bases, with 11 bases between them. The CDR3 consists of 15 residues. The germline V gene has CDR1 SGHKS and CDR2 YYEKEE (reference sequence). The CDR3 bases are TGTGCCAGCAGCTCGGGACCGAGAAGCACAGATACGCAGTATTTT. Translating it yields CASSSGPRSTDTQYF.

This clonotype has a handful of counts. This chain links TRBV6-5 with TRBJ1-5; TRBD1 matches 7 bases. The CDR3 runs to 15 residues. Germline V lookup: CDR1 MNHEY, CDR2 SVGAGI. V was clipped by 0 bases and J by 2 bases; unmatched bases: 1. DNA for the CDR3: TGTGCCAGCAGTTACTCGGGGACAGGCAATCAGCCCCAGCATTTT. Amino acid sequence: CASSYSGTGNQPQHF.

This clonotype has only a few counts. This chain connects TRBV29-1 to TRBJ1-2; 9 bases map to TRBD1. This CDR3 comprises 14 residues. The germline CDR1 and CDR2 sequences are SQVTM and ANQGSEA. V shed 4 bases, J shed 8 bases, and the junction held 11 bases outside the gene matches. CDR3 in DNA: TGCAGCGTTGCCCTCGGGACAGGGAGTCGCGGCTACACCTTC. This codes for CSVALGTGSRGYTF.

In this sample, this clonotype turned up a few times. The chain carries TRBV3-1 and TRBJ1-5; D may be TRBD1 (5 bases). The germline V and J ends were trimmed by 0 bases and 3 bases, with 9 bases remaining between them. Germline V gives CDR1 LGHDT, CDR2 YNNKEL (reference sequence). This CDR3 spans 15 amino acids. This chain's CDR3 is CASSQDLGPNQPQHF. The CDR3 bases are TGTGCCAGCAGCCAAGATCTGGGACCCAATCAGCCCCAGCATTTT.

This sequence joins TRBV20-1 and TRBJ2-2; 10 positions match TRBD2. CDR1 is DFQATT, CDR2 SNEGSKA, per germline (reference sequence). V lost 5 bases and J lost 7; bases outside the gene matches: 7. This CDR3 region has 14 residues. The DNA for the CDR3 is TGCAGTGCTGTAGCGGGGGGCCCTCTCGGGGAGCTGTTTTTT. Its protein product is CSAVAGGPLGELFF.

The chain carries TRBV20-1 and TRBJ2-3; 11 positions match TRBD2. CDR1 DFQATT and CDR2 SNEGSKA come from the germline V gene (reference sequence). The CDR3 contains 14 residues. V gave up 5 bases and J gave up 1 base; unmatched junction bases: 2. The CDR3 region is CSAHSGRGTDTQYF. The CDR3 DNA is TGCAGTGCTCATAGCGGGAGGGGCACAGATACGCAGTATTTT.

The CDR3 protein is CASSQGGRLIDTEAFF. The CDR3 nucleotides are TGCGCCAGCAGCCAAGGAGGTCGGCTGATTGACACTGAAGCTTTCTTT. The rearrangement joins TRBV4-1 to TRBJ1-1; D gene ambiguous. Trimming took off 1 base at V and 3 bases at J, with 15 bases between the two ends. CDR3 size: 16 residues. In germline, CDR1 is MGHRA, CDR2 YSYEKL.

This clonotype appeared many times. This chain uses TRBV10-3 with TRBJ2-7; no definite D call. The CDR3 has 14 amino acids. The germline gives CDR1 ENHRY, CDR2 SYGVKD. Trimming shortened V by 2 bases and J by 6 bases, and 14 bases separated the two germline ends. This chain's CDR3 is CAISEGLLPCEQYV. The CDR3, as DNA: TGTGCCATCAGTGAGGGTCTCCTCCCATGCGAGCAGTACGTC.

This clonotype has a handful of counts. This chain joins TRBV6-1 and TRBJ1-1, with D maybe TRBD1 (5 bases). The germline gives CDR1 MNHNS, CDR2 SASEGT. V was clipped by 2 bases and J by 9 bases, with 13 bases between them. There are 13 residues in the CDR3. The CDR3 here is CASSERGFGQAFF. CDR3 sequence (DNA): TGTGCCAGCAGTGAAAGGGGATTCGGGCAAGCTTTCTTT.

There are a few counts of this clonotype. The chain combines TRBV6-1 with TRBJ2-2, with 7 nucleotides matching TRBD1. CDR3 length: 14 residues. CDR1 and CDR2 from the germline V gene are MNHNS and SASEGT. V lost 6 bases to trimming and J lost 2 bases; unmatched junction nucleotides: 3. The CDR3 DNA sequence: TGTGCCAGCAGGGGACAGTTCAACACCGGGGAGCTGTTTTTT. It translates to CASRGQFNTGELFF.

This clonotype turned up a few times. The chain joins TRBV21-1 to TRBJ1-4; TRBD1 is the table's D call, not checked against the DNA. TRBV21-1 constitutes a pseudogene. CDR3 length: 18 residues. The CDR3 loop reads CASSAEHNVRVANEKLFF. The CDR3 DNA follows: TGTGCCAGCAGCGCCGAGCACAACGTCAGGGTGGCTAATGAAAAACTGTTTTTT.

This clonotype has just a few counts. The V and J genes are TRBV7-3 and TRBJ1-6; no firm D call. The CDR3 length is 13 residues. The germline V gene has CDR1 SGHTA and CDR2 FQGTGA. V lost 4 bases to trimming and J lost 9 bases, with 10 bases between them. The DNA for the CDR3 is TGTGCCAGCAGCTACGGGTTGGGTTCACCCCTCCACTTT. It translates to CASSYGLGSPLHF.

The V and J genes are TRBV5-1 and TRBJ2-7; 10 nucleotides agree with TRBD2. This CDR3 has 15 residues. Per the germline V gene, CDR1 is SGHRS and CDR2 is YFSETQ. V trimming: 3 bases; J trimming: 12 bases; junction bases outside the gene matches: 15. The CDR3 sequence is CASSSTSGTSDLMYF. DNA of the CDR3: TGCGCCAGCAGCTCGACTTCCGGGACTAGCGACTTAATGTACTTC.

At least ten counts were recorded for this clonotype. The chain couples TRBV6-1 to TRBJ1-5, with D uncertain. V was clipped by 6 bases and J by 6 bases, with 12 bases between them. CDR3 length equals 13 residues. Germline CDR1 MNHNS, CDR2 SASEGT. The CDR3 sequence: CASSPSVSQPQHF. The CDR3 bases are TGTGCCAGCAGCCCTTCTGTATCTCAGCCCCAGCATTTT.